This T cell receptor beta chain comes out of a study of cytomegalovirus exposure and HLA in healthy donors. On this clone: The antigen is not known.

Primers included in the PCR were 60 Vbeta and 13 Jbeta primers. Libraries were prepared by immunoSEQ multiplex PCR; TCRdb keeps only in-frame clonotypes and omits some of them. The table shows 110,000 or so clones, with roughly 71% occurring only once. Study-level findings and limits: When a later analysis compared HLA-associated TCR beta chains with equally common others, the HLA-associated chains turned out to be more clonally expanded and to have lower generation probabilities. Researchers left out some V segments, among them TRBV6-2 and TRBV6-3, as indistinguishable. Productive rates of about 90% or about 30% were seen for most TCR beta V segments in an earlier analysis.

Germline V gives CDR1 MNHEY, CDR2 SVGAGI. Trimming took off 8 bases at V and 3 bases at J, with 14 bases between the two ends. The CDR3 runs 13 residues. The clonotype originates from a man younger than 30 in good health and CMV-seropositive. This chain uses TRBV6-5 with TRBJ2-7, with TRBD1 as a possible D gene (6 bases). The sequenced material came from PBMCs. CDR3 loop: CASPWDTCYEQYF. Written as DNA, the CDR3 is TGTGCCAGCCCATGGGACACGTGCTACGAGCAGTACTTC.